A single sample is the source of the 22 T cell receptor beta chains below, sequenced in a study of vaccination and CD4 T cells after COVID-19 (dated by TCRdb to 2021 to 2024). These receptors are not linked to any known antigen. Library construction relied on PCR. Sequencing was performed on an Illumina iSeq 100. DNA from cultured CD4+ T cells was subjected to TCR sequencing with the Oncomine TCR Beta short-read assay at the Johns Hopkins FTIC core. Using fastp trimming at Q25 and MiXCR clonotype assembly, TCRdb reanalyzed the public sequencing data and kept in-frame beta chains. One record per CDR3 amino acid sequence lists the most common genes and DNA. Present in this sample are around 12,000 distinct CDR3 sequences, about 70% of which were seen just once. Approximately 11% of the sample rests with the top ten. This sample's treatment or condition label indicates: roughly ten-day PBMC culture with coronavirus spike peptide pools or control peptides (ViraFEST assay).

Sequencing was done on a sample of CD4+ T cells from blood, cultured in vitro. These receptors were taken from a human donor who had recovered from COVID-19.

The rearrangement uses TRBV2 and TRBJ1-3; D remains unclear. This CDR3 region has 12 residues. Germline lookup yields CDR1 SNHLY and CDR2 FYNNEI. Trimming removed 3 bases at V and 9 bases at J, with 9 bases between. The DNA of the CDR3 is TGTGCCAGCAGTGATGGGTTAAGCACCATATATTTT. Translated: CASSDGLSTIYF. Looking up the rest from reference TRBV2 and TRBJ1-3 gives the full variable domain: EPEVTQTPSHQVTQMGQEVILRCVPISNHLYFYWYRQILGQKVEFLVSFYNNEISEKSEIFDDQFSVERPDGSNFTLKIRSTKLEDSAMYFCASSDGLSTIYFGEGSWLTVV.

CDR3 sequence: CASSLGGVGLGNEQFF. In DNA, the CDR3 is TGTGCCAGCAGCTTAGGAGGGGTCGGATTAGGGAATGAGCAGTTCTTC. The rearrangement joins TRBV7-9 to TRBJ2-1; either TRBD1 or TRBD2 may fit D (5 bases each). Germline assignment: CDR1 SEHNR and CDR2 FQNEAQ (reference sequence). V was clipped by 1 base and J by 7 bases, with 17 bases between them. This CDR3 is built from 16 residues.

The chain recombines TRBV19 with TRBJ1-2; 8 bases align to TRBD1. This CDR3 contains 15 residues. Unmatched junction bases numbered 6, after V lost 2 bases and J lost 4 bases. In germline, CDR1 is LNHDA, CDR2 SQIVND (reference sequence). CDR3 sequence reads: CASSISAGGPYGYTF. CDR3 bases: TGTGCCAGTAGTATATCGGCAGGGGGCCCCTATGGCTACACCTTC.

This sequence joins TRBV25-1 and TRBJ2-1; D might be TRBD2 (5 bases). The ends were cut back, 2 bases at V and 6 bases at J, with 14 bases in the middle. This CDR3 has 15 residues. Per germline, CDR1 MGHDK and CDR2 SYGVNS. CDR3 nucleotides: TGTGCCAGCAGTGAACTAGCAAGCCGCCCCAATGAGCAGTTCTTC. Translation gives CASSELASRPNEQFF. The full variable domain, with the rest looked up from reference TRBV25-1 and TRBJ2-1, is EADIYQTPRYLVIGTGKKITLECSQTMGHDKMYWYQQDPGMELHLIHYSYGVNSTEKGDLSSESTVSRIRTEHFPLTLESARPSHTSQYLCASSELASRPNEQFFGPGTRLTVL.

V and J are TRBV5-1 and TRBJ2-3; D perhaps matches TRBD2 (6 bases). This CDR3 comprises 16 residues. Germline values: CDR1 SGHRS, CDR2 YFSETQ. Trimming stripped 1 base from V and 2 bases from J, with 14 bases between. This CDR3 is CASSLRPGETTDTQYF. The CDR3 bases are TGCGCCAGCAGCTTGAGACCGGGAGAGACCACAGATACGCAGTATTTT.

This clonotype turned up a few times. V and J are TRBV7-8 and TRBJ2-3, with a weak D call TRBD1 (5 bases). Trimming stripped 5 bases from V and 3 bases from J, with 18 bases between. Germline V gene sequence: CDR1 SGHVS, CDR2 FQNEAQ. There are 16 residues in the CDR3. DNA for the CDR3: TGTGCCAGCAGCGTAAAGCTAGGGGCTAAAACAGATACGCAGTATTTT. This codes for CASSVKLGAKTDTQYF.

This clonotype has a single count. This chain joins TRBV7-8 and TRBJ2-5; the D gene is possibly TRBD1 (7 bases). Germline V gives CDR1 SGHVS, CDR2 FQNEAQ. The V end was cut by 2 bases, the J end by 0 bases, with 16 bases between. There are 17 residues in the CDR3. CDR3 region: CASSLRRPGGYQETQYF. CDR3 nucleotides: TGTGCCAGCAGCTTAAGGCGGCCAGGGGGGTACCAAGAGACCCAGTACTTC.

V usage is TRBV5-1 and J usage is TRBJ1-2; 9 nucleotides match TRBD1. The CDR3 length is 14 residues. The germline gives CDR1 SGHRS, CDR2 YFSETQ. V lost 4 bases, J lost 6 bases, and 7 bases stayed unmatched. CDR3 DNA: TGCGCCAGCAGCCCCGGGGGACAGGGCAATGGCTACACCTTC. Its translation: CASSPGGQGNGYTF. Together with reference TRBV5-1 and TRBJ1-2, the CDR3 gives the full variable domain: KAGVTQTPRYLIKTRGQQVTLSCSPISGHRSVSWYQQTPGQGLQFLFEYFSETQRNKGNFPGRFSGRQFSNSRSEMNVSTLELGDSALYLCASSPGGQGNGYTFGSGTRLTVV.

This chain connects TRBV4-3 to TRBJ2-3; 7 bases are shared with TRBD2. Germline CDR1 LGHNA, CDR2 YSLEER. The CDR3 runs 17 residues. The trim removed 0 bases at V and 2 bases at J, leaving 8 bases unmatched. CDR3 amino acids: CASSQDPGGNSTDTQYF. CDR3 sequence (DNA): TGCGCCAGCAGCCAAGACCCCGGGGGGAATTCCACAGATACGCAGTATTTT.

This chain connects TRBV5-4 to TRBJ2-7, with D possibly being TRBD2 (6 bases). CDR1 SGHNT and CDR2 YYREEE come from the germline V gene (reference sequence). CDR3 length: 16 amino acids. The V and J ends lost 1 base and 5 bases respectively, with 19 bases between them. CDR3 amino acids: CASSLRFGGRSDEQYF. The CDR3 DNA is TGTGCCAGCAGCTTGAGGTTTGGGGGGAGAAGCGACGAGCAGTACTTC.

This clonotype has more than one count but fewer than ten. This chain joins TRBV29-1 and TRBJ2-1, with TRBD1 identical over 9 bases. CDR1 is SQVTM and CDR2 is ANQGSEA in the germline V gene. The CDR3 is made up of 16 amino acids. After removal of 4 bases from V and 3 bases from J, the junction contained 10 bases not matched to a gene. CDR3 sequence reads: CSVGPNRGQIYNEQFF. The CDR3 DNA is TGCAGCGTTGGCCCTAACAGGGGGCAAATCTACAATGAGCAGTTCTTC.

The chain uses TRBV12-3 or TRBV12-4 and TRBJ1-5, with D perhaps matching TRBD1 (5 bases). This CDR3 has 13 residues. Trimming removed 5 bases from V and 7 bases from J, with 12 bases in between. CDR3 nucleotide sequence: TGTGCCAGCAGTCAGGGCACATACCAGCCCCAGCATTTT. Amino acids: CASSQGTYQPQHF.

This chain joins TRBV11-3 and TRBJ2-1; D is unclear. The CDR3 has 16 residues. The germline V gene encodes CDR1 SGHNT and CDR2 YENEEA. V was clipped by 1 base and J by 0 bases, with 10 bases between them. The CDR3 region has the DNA TGTGCCAGCAGCTTAGGTTTTGAAAGCTCCTACAATGAGCAGTTCTTC. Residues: CASSLGFESSYNEQFF.

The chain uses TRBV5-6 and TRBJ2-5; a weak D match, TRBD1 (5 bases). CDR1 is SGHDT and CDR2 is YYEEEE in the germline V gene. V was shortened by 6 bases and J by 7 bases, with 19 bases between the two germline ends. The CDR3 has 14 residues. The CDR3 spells CASKGASGSGTQYF. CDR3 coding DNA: TGTGCCAGCAAAGGGGCCTCCGGGTCTGGGACCCAGTACTTC. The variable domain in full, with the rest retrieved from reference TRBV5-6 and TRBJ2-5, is DAGVTQSPTHLIKTRGQQVTLRCSPKSGHDTVSWYQQALGQGPQFIFQYYEEEERQRGNFPDRFSGHQFPNYSSELNVNALLLGDSALYLCASKGASGSGTQYFGPGTRLLVL.

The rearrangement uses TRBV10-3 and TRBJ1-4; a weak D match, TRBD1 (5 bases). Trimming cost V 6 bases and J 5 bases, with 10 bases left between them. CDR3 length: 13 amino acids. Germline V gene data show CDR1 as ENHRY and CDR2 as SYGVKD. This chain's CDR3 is CAIRQEGNEKLFF. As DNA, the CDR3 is TGTGCCATCAGGCAAGAGGGGAATGAAAAACTGTTTTTT.

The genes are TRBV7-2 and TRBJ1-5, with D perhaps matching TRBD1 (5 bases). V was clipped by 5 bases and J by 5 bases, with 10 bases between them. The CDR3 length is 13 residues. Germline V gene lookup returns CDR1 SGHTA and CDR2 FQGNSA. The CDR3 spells CASSLRGDQPQHF. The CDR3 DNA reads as TGTGCCAGCAGCCTTCGGGGCGATCAGCCCCAGCATTTT.

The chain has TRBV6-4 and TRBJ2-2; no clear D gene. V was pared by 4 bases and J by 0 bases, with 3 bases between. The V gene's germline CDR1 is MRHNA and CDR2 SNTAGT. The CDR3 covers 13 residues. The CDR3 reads CASSAANTGELFF. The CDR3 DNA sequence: TGTGCCAGCAGTGCAGCGAACACCGGGGAGCTGTTTTTT.

CDR3 sequence: CASSPGTGLMNTEAFF. The CDR3 DNA is TGTGCCAGCTCACCAGGGACAGGACTCATGAACACTGAAGCTTTCTTT. The V and J genes are TRBV18 and TRBJ1-1; 8 bases are shared with TRBD1. Germline-derived CDR1 and CDR2 are KGHSH and LQKENI. This CDR3 region has 16 residues. With 2 bases clipped from V and 0 bases from J, the junction kept 5 bases outside the gene matches. The complete variable domain, with remaining parts taken from reference TRBV18 and TRBJ1-1, reads NAGVMQNPRHLVRRRGQEARLRCSPMKGHSHVYWYRQLPEEGLKFMVYLQKENIIDESGMPKERFSAEFPKEGPSILRIQQVVRGDSAAYFCASSPGTGLMNTEAFFGQGTRLTVV.

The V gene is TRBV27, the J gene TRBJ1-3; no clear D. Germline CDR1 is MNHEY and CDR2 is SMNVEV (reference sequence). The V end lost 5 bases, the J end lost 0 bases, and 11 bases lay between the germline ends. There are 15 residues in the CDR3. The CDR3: CASSPLDNSGNTIYF. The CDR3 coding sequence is TGTGCCAGCAGTCCCCTAGACAACTCTGGAAACACCATATATTTT.

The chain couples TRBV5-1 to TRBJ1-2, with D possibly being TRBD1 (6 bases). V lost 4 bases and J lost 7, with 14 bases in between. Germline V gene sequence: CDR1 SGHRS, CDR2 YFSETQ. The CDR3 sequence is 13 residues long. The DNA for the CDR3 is TGCGCCAGCAGCCCCATGGGGGGGGCTGGCTACACCTTC. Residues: CASSPMGGAGYTF. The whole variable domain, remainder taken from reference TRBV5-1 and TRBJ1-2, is KAGVTQTPRYLIKTRGQQVTLSCSPISGHRSVSWYQQTPGQGLQFLFEYFSETQRNKGNFPGRFSGRQFSNSRSEMNVSTLELGDSALYLCASSPMGGAGYTFGSGTRLTVV.

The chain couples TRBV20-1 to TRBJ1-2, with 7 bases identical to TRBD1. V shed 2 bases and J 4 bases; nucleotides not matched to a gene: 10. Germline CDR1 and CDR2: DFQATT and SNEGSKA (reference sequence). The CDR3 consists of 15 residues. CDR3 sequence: CSARPGQVTTYGYTF. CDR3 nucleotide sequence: TGCAGTGCTAGACCAGGACAGGTGACGACCTATGGCTACACCTTC.

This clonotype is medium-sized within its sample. The CDR3, as DNA: TGTGCCAGCAGCCGACCTAGCGGGAGCGGTGAGACCCAGTACTTC. Its protein product is CASSRPSGSGETQYF. V usage is TRBV4-2 and J usage is TRBJ2-5, with 10 bases fitting TRBD2. The V gene's germline CDR1 is LGHNA and CDR2 YNFKEQ. Trimming removed 4 bases from V and 5 bases from J; junction bases left unmatched: 7. This CDR3 spans 15 amino acids.